The 24 T cell receptor beta chains below were found in one sample sequenced in a study of cytomegalovirus exposure and HLA in healthy donors. Produced via immunoSEQ multiplex PCR; TCRdb's table is partial and in-frame only. The data contain about 240,000 clones, 85% to 90% of them singletons. The specimen sequenced was PBMCs. The receptors originated from a man aged 18 to 35 in good health and CMV-seronegative.

This sequence joins TRBV5-5 and TRBJ2-2; 7 nucleotides match TRBD2. Germline V CDR1 and CDR2: SGHKS, YYEKEE (reference sequence). The CDR3 contains 15 residues. Trimming cost V 1 base and J 6 bases; bases outside gene matches: 6. For the CDR3, the DNA is TGTGCCAGCAGCTTGCGACGGGGGGTCTCCGGGGAGCTGTTTTTT. As protein: CASSLRRGVSGELFF. Complete variable domain (other parts from reference TRBV5-5 and TRBJ2-2): DAGVTQSPTHLIKTRGQQVTLRCSPISGHKSVSWYQQVLGQGPQFIFQYYEKEERGRGNFPDRFSARQFPNYSSELNVNALLLGDSALYLCASSLRRGVSGELFFGEGSRLTVL.

The chain uses TRBV25-1 and TRBJ1-3; D call uncertain. CDR1 is MGHDK, CDR2 SYGVNS, per germline. The CDR3 is 12 residues long. The ends were cut back, 1 base at V and 4 bases at J, with 2 bases in the middle. The CDR3 sequence is CASSESGNTIYF. CDR3 nucleotides: TGTGCCAGCAGTGAATCAGGAAACACCATATATTTT.

The chain has TRBV2 and TRBJ2-5, with 7 bases identical to TRBD1. Germline CDR1 and CDR2: SNHLY and FYNNEI. This CDR3 has 16 residues. Unmatched junction bases numbered 13, after V lost 9 bases and J lost 0 bases. The CDR3 DNA is TGTGCCAGGGGGGAACGGGACAGCGCCAACCAAGAGACCCAGTACTTC. Protein: CARGERDSANQETQYF. The entire variable domain, with the rest obtained from reference TRBV2 and TRBJ2-5, is as follows: EPEVTQTPSHQVTQMGQEVILRCVPISNHLYFYWYRQILGQKVEFLVSFYNNEISEKSEIFDDQFSVERPDGSNFTLKIRSTKLEDSAMYFCARGERDSANQETQYFGPGTRLLVL.

The chain links TRBV2 to TRBJ2-3; 7 positions agree with TRBD2. The CDR3 loop spans 11 amino acids. Germline trimming cut 4 bases from V and 13 bases from J; bases unmatched to any gene: 5. The germline V gene has CDR1 SNHLY and CDR2 FYNNEI. In nucleotides, the CDR3 is TGTGCCAGCAGTGCCAGCGGGAACGAGTATTTT. It specifies CASSASGNEYF.

The chain uses TRBV19 and TRBJ2-7; tentative D call: TRBD1 (5 bases). CDR1 LNHDA and CDR2 SQIVND come from the germline V gene (reference sequence). This CDR3 region has 13 residues. V was cut by 6 bases and J by 2 bases, with 11 bases left in between. The CDR3 here is CASSSTAAYEQYF. The CDR3 nucleotides read TGTGCCAGTAGCTCGACAGCCGCCTACGAGCAGTACTTC.

The rearrangement joins TRBV10-3 to TRBJ2-1, with 13 nucleotides matching TRBD2. Germline V lookup: CDR1 ENHRY, CDR2 SYGVKD. The CDR3 is 13 amino acids. Germline trimming cut 10 bases from V and 6 bases from J; bases unmatched to any gene: 3. The chain's CDR3 is CATGTSGANEQFF. In DNA form, the CDR3 reads TGTGCCACCGGGACTAGCGGGGCCAATGAGCAGTTCTTC.

V usage is TRBV7-2 and J usage is TRBJ2-7; possible D gene TRBD2, 6 bases. This CDR3 has 14 amino acids. Between the trimmed V and J ends, which lost 4 bases and 3 bases, there was a span of 13 bases. Germline V gives CDR1 SGHTA, CDR2 FQGNSA. CDR3 sequence reads: CASSSPSDNYEQYF. The CDR3 DNA sequence: TGTGCCAGCAGCTCCCCTAGCGACAACTACGAGCAGTACTTC.

The chain links TRBV4-3 to TRBJ1-2, with TRBD1 matching over 7 bases. V shed 1 base and J 2 bases; nucleotides not matched to a gene: 7. Germline-derived CDR1 and CDR2 are LGHNA and YSLEER. This CDR3 comprises 16 residues. In DNA, the CDR3 is TGCGCCAGCAGCCAAGGTCGACAGGGTAGGAACTATGGCTACACCTTC. Translating gives CASSQGRQGRNYGYTF.

V gene TRBV19 combines with J gene TRBJ2-7; 9 nucleotides line up with TRBD1. Germline-derived CDR1 and CDR2 are LNHDA and SQIVND (reference sequence). V lost 6 bases to trimming and J lost 4 bases; unmatched junction nucleotides: 4. The CDR3 has 13 residues. The CDR3: CASSAGTGYEQYF. As DNA, the CDR3 is TGTGCCAGTAGCGCCGGGACAGGGTACGAGCAGTACTTC. Filled out from reference TRBV19 and TRBJ2-7, the complete variable domain reads DGGITQSPKYLFRKEGQNVTLSCEQNLNHDAMYWYRQDPGQGLRLIYYSQIVNDFQKGDIAEGYSVSREKKESFPLTVTSAQKNPTAFYLCASSAGTGYEQYFGPGTRLTVT.

This clone has more than one count but fewer than ten. The V gene is TRBV27, the J gene TRBJ2-7; D possibly corresponds to TRBD2 (5 bases). The CDR3 is 11 amino acids. CDR1 is MNHEY, CDR2 SMNVEV, per germline (reference sequence). Deletions cut 2 bases from V and 9 bases from J, with 8 bases between. In nucleotides, the CDR3 is TGTGCCAGCAGTTTAAGGGCGGGGCAGTACTTC. It translates to CASSLRAGQYF.

This rearrangement joins TRBV9 to TRBJ2-3; D remains ambiguous. The V end lost 2 bases, the J end lost 2 bases, and 12 bases lay between the germline ends. This CDR3 spans 15 amino acids. The V gene's germline CDR1 is SGDLS and CDR2 YYNGEE. CDR3: CASSVGTAHTDTQYF. CDR3 in DNA: TGTGCCAGCAGCGTGGGTACAGCCCACACAGATACGCAGTATTTT.

The V and J genes are TRBV5-1 and TRBJ1-4; TRBD1 matches 7 bases. The trim removed 1 base at V and 8 bases at J, leaving 5 bases unmatched. This CDR3 is 14 amino acids long. Germline V gene sequence: CDR1 SGHRS, CDR2 YFSETQ. For the CDR3, the DNA is TGCGCCAGCAGCTTGACAGGGGACGGGGAAAAACTGTTTTTT. Its translation: CASSLTGDGEKLFF.

V gene TRBV11-2 combines with J gene TRBJ2-5; D call uncertain. Deletions cut 0 bases from V and 5 bases from J, with 7 bases between. There are 13 residues in the CDR3. From germline, CDR1 is SGHAT and CDR2 FQNNGV. The CDR3 spells CASSLDGRETQYF. Written as DNA, the CDR3 is TGTGCCAGCAGCTTAGATGGCAGGGAGACCCAGTACTTC.

This clone has a handful of counts. V and J are TRBV4-3 and TRBJ1-2; no clear D gene. CDR1 is LGHNA and CDR2 is YSLEER in the germline V gene. The CDR3 runs 13 residues. V lost 5 bases, J lost 5 bases, and 12 bases lay in between. CDR3 amino acids: CASSSAAGYGYTF. CDR3 nucleotide sequence: TGCGCCAGCAGCTCCGCGGCCGGGTATGGCTACACCTTC.

The chain employs TRBV6-5 and TRBJ2-1, with TRBD1 matching over 9 bases. There are 15 residues in the CDR3. From germline, CDR1 is MNHEY and CDR2 SVGAGI. V lost 6 bases to trimming and J lost 5 bases; unmatched junction nucleotides: 8. CDR3: CASSRRDRDDNEQFF. The CDR3 DNA is TGTGCCAGCAGCCGCCGGGACAGGGATGACAATGAGCAGTTCTTC.

This clone was seen only a few times. The chain links TRBV30 to TRBJ1-5; no definite D call. Germline V CDR1 and CDR2: GTSNPN, SVGIG (reference sequence). This CDR3 comprises 13 residues. V lost 5 bases, J lost 0 bases, and 8 bases lay in between. The CDR3 nucleotides read TGTGCCTGGGGGAGAAATAGCAATCAGCCCCAGCATTTT. Residues: CAWGRNSNQPQHF.

Worth noting for this clone: One end of the junction varies from germline; a read error may be responsible. This chain uses TRBV7-3 with TRBJ2-4; D is unclear. Germline CDR1 reads SGHTA; CDR2 reads FQGTGA. This CDR3 contains 11 residues. The CDR3 loop is CASSPLQIPHF. The CDR3 DNA reads as TGTGCCAGCAGCCCCCTACAGATTCCCCACTTC.

The V gene is TRBV5-6, the J gene TRBJ1-6; 8 bases line up with TRBD1. The CDR3 runs 16 residues. J lost 7 bases, V lost 3 bases, and 9 bases had no gene match. In germline, CDR1 is SGHDT, CDR2 YYEEEE. The CDR3 sequence is CASSSQGDPWNSPLHF. The CDR3 DNA is TGTGCCAGCAGCTCACAGGGGGACCCTTGGAATTCACCCCTCCACTTT.

This rearrangement joins TRBV7-3 to TRBJ2-1; D remains ambiguous. The CDR3 runs to 14 residues. Between the trimmed V and J ends, which lost 1 base and 4 bases, there was a span of 8 bases. In germline, CDR1 is SGHTA, CDR2 FQGTGA. CDR3 sequence reads: CASSLNPQYNEQFF. CDR3 coding DNA: TGTGCCAGCAGCTTAAACCCACAGTACAATGAGCAGTTCTTC.

The chain couples TRBV2 to TRBJ2-7, with 12 bases that match TRBD1. Germline loops: CDR1 SNHLY, CDR2 FYNNEI. The CDR3 extends over 14 amino acids. Losses at the gene ends were 5 bases for V and 4 bases for J; bases not matched to a gene: 3. In DNA, the CDR3 is TGTGCCAGCAGTAGGGGACAGGGGGCATACGAGCAGTACTTC. It specifies CASSRGQGAYEQYF.

The chain combines TRBV6-1 with TRBJ2-3, with 8 bases lining up with TRBD2. The germline gives CDR1 MNHNS, CDR2 SASEGT. The CDR3 has 13 residues. With V trimmed by 6 bases and J by 1 base, 0 bases remained unmatched. In nucleotides, the CDR3 is TGTGCCAGCAGAGCGGGGGGCACAGATACGCAGTATTTT. It specifies CASRAGGTDTQYF.

This clone appeared a single time. This sequence joins TRBV7-2 and TRBJ2-5; 10 bases match TRBD1. The germline gives CDR1 SGHTA, CDR2 FQGNSA. The CDR3 totals 15 residues. Unmatched junction bases numbered 7, after V lost 5 bases and J lost 4 bases. CDR3 region: CASSIRDRGSETQYF. The CDR3 DNA is TGTGCCAGCAGCATCCGGGACAGGGGTTCAGAGACCCAGTACTTC.

This sequence joins TRBV4-3 and TRBJ2-1, with D possibly TRBD2 on 5 matching bases. Trimming took 1 base from V and 0 from J, leaving 7 bases between them. This CDR3 spans 15 amino acids. Germline V CDR1 and CDR2: LGHNA, YSLEER. CDR3 amino acids: CASSQAGNSYNEQFF. The CDR3 coding sequence is TGCGCCAGCAGCCAAGCGGGGAACTCCTACAATGAGCAGTTCTTC.

The chain employs TRBV5-4 and TRBJ2-3; 10 bases agree with TRBD2. The germline CDR1 and CDR2 sequences are SGHNT and YYREEE (reference sequence). The CDR3 runs to 16 residues. V was clipped by 6 bases and J by 6 bases; unmatched bases: 13. The CDR3 loop is CASKDSGGSEADTQYF. The CDR3 nucleotides read TGTGCCAGCAAGGATAGCGGGGGGTCGGAGGCGGATACGCAGTATTTT.